Reported below is one TCR beta chain. These data originate in a study of blood T cell repertoires in COVID-19. Study summary: The analysed material was cDNA or gDNA that came from T cells, B-cell-depleted T cells, or PBMCs.

Measured with immunoSEQ multiplex PCR; TCRdb has only the in-frame clones, and not every one. The sample comprises about 200,000 clones, around four fifths of which are singletons, and around 0.93% rests with the top ten. Germline lookup yields CDR1 LGHNA and CDR2 YNFKEQ. Trimming at V came to 1 base and at J to 6 bases, leaving 5 bases not matched to a gene. This CDR3 is 17 amino acids long. The sample consisted of peripheral blood. This receptor was identified in a man in his 60s with COVID-19, enrolled during active disease. This chain uses TRBV4-2 with TRBJ1-6, with 11 nucleotides matching TRBD1. The CDR3 DNA reads TGTGCCAGCAGCCAAGGGGACAGGGGGTCATTTAATTCACCCCTCCACTTT. The encoded protein is CASSQGDRGSFNSPLHF.